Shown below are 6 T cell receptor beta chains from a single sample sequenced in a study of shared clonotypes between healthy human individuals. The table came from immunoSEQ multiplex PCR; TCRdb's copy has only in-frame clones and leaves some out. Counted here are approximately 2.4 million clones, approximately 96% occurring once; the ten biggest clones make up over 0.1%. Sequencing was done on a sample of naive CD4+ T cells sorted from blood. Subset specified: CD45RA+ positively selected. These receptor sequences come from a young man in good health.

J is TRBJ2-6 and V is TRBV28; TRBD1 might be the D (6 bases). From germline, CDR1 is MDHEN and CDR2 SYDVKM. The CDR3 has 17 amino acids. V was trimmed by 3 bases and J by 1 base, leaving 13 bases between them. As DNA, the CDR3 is TGTGCCAGCAGTTTGACAGGCTTACTATCTGGGGCCAACGTCCTGACTTTC. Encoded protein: CASSLTGLLSGANVLTF.

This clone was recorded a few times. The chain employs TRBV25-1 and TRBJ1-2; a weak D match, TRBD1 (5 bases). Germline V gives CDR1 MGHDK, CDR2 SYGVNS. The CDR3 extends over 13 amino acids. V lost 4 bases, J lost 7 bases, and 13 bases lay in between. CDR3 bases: TGTGCCAGCAGTGCCTTGATAGGGGCTGGCTACACCTTC. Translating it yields CASSALIGAGYTF.

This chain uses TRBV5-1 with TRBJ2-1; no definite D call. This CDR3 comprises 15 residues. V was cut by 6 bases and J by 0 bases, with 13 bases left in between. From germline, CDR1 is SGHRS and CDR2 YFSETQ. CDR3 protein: CASTSTASSYNEQFF. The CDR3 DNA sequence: TGCGCCAGCACTTCGACCGCTAGCTCCTACAATGAGCAGTTCTTC.

As DNA, the CDR3 is TGTGCACCTCAACCCGGGACAGGGGCATCAGATACGCAGTATTTT. Its translation: CAPQPGTGASDTQYF. This chain uses TRBV12-2 with TRBJ2-3; the D call TRBD1 from the table was never checked on the DNA. TRBV12-2 is marked as a pseudogene. This CDR3 spans 15 amino acids.

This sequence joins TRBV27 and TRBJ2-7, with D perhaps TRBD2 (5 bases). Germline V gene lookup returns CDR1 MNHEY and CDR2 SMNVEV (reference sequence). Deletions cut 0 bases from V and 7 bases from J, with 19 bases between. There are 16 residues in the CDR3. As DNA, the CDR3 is TGTGCCAGCAGTTTATCGAGGTCTATGGGCCCGGGGGAGCAGTACTTC. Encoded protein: CASSLSRSMGPGEQYF.

The CDR3 DNA sequence: TGTGCCAGTAGTATAGGGAGGACAGCCATGAACACTGAAGCTTTCTTT. Protein sequence: CASSIGRTAMNTEAFF. This chain links TRBV19 with TRBJ1-1; possible D gene TRBD1, 6 bases. The CDR3 has 16 amino acids. Germline V gives CDR1 LNHDA, CDR2 SQIVND (reference sequence). V was trimmed by 1 base and J by 0 bases, leaving 12 bases between them.